The 11 T cell receptor beta chains below were found in one sample sequenced in a study of regulatory T cells in long-lasting Graves disease. According to the study, TCR beta libraries were built with iRepertoire HTBI primers and CDR3-region Arm-PCR. MiXCR was run by TCRdb on the multiplex PCR reads, yielding one entry per CDR3 protein. Of approximately 230,000 distinct CDR3 sequences in the sample, around 16% were seen once. Time point described: newly diagnosed GD, antithyroid drugs for less than 3 months. Generation of the TCR library employed RNA extracted from PBMCs. Sample: peripheral blood mononuclear cells (PBMCs), taken at new diagnosis, from a patient treated with antithyroid drugs. The receptors shown here come from a female donor with Graves disease.

Ten or more counts support this clonotype. The CDR3 reads CASSESVRAHGYTF. The DNA of the CDR3 is TGTGCCAGCAGTGAAAGCGTCAGGGCCCATGGCTACACCTTC. V and J are TRBV6-1 and TRBJ1-2, with D possibly being TRBD1 (5 bases). Germline V lookup: CDR1 MNHNS, CDR2 SASEGT. V dropped 2 bases and J dropped 6 bases, with 13 bases sitting between them. CDR3 length: 14 residues.

The V call is TRBV3-1, the J call TRBJ2-7; a possible D gene is TRBD2 (5 bases). V was cut by 3 bases and J by 3 bases, with 9 bases left in between. Germline V gives CDR1 LGHDT, CDR2 YNNKEL (reference sequence). This CDR3 is built from 13 residues. CDR3 protein: CASSHRESYEQYF. As DNA, the CDR3 is TGTGCCAGCAGCCACCGGGAAAGCTACGAGCAGTACTTC.

This clonotype was counted ten times or more. This chain links TRBV3-1 with TRBJ2-3, with 7 positions matching TRBD2. V was pared by 4 bases and J by 5 bases, with 12 bases of the junction left unmatched. This CDR3 is 16 amino acids long. Germline V lookup: CDR1 LGHDT, CDR2 YNNKEL (reference sequence). The CDR3 is CASSPRDSGYGDTQYF. CDR3 coding DNA: TGTGCCAGCAGCCCTCGGGATAGCGGGTATGGAGATACGCAGTATTTT.

This chain links TRBV4-1 with TRBJ2-1, with D hard to call. CDR3 length: 17 residues. V lost 0 bases and J lost 3, with 15 bases in between. Germline CDR1 reads MGHRA; CDR2 reads YSYEKL. DNA of the CDR3: TGCGCCAGCAGCCAAGATCGCCGGCGGCCTGGCTACAATGAGCAGTTCTTC. Translating it yields CASSQDRRRPGYNEQFF.

This clonotype was seen ten or more times. The chain has TRBV7-3 and TRBJ2-3; 7 nucleotides match TRBD2. Germline V gene lookup returns CDR1 SGHTA and CDR2 FQGTGA. After removal of 4 bases from V and 10 bases from J, the junction contained 14 bases not matched to a gene. The CDR3 extends over 15 amino acids. Here the CDR3 reads CASSSTSAPGLPQYF. DNA of the CDR3: TGTGCCAGCAGCTCCACTAGCGCCCCGGGCTTGCCGCAGTATTTT.

This clonotype appeared many times. The chain has TRBV20-1 and TRBJ1-1; D possibly corresponds to TRBD1 (5 bases). V lost 6 bases to trimming and J lost 5 bases, with 16 bases between them. The CDR3 length is 13 residues. Germline loops: CDR1 DFQATT, CDR2 SNEGSKA (reference sequence). This CDR3 is CSAPRRGNTEAFF. The CDR3 DNA is TGCAGTGCCCCCCGGCGGGGGAATACTGAAGCTTTCTTT.

In this sample, this clonotype turned up many times. The chain combines TRBV29-1 with TRBJ2-5, with D possibly matching TRBD1 (6 bases). This CDR3 region has 15 residues. Germline V gene data show CDR1 as SQVTM and CDR2 as ANQGSEA. Trimming took 7 bases from V and 4 from J, leaving 22 bases between them. DNA for the CDR3: TGCAGCGCAAACCCCGGGACACTGAAAGGAGAGACCCAGTACTTC. Amino acids: CSANPGTLKGETQYF.

Ten or more counts support this clonotype. This chain uses TRBV4-1 with TRBJ1-1, with 7 nucleotides matching TRBD1. V lost 2 bases, J lost 4 bases, and 4 bases stayed unmatched. The CDR3 runs to 14 residues. Looked up from germline, CDR1 is MGHRA and CDR2 is YSYEKL. The CDR3 region has the DNA TGCGCCAGCAGCCAACCGACAGGGACCACTGAAGCTTTCTTT. Translated: CASSQPTGTTEAFF.

There are a few counts of this clonotype. This chain joins TRBV10-1 and TRBJ2-1; 13 bases fit TRBD2. The junction had 6 bases not matched to a gene; V was cut back by 6 bases and J by 10 bases. Per germline, CDR1 WNHNN and CDR2 SYGVQD (reference sequence). CDR3 length equals 14 residues. CDR3 sequence (DNA): TGCGCCAGCAGCCGTACTAGCGGGAGGGCCGAGCAGTTCTTC. Its protein product is CASSRTSGRAEQFF.

This clonotype has at least ten counts. The genes are TRBV6-5 and TRBJ2-5; no definite D call. CDR3 length: 11 residues. Per the germline V gene, CDR1 is MNHEY and CDR2 is SVGAGI. The germline V and J ends were trimmed by 7 bases and 4 bases, with 7 bases remaining between them. The CDR3: CASIYSETQYF. CDR3 sequence (DNA): TGTGCCAGCATCTACTCAGAGACCCAGTACTTC.

In this sample, this clonotype turned up many times. The chain combines TRBV6-1 with TRBJ2-7, with D perhaps assigned TRBD1 or TRBD2 (5 bases each). The V gene's germline CDR1 is MNHNS and CDR2 SASEGT. V dropped 1 base and J dropped 0 bases, with 10 bases sitting between them. This CDR3 spans 15 amino acids. CDR3 sequence reads: CASSEEAGSSYEQYF. CDR3 bases: TGTGCCAGCAGTGAAGAGGCAGGGAGCTCCTACGAGCAGTACTTC.